This TCR beta chain emerged from a study of T-cell memory formation after mild COVID-19. Study-level background: TCR clustering was largely donor specific.

TCRdb re-called the 5' RACE reads with MiXCR, one entry per CDR3 protein. The sample records a few hundred thousand distinct CDR3 sequences, around 28% being singletons. General study results and limits: Day 15 to 85 contractors were CD4/CD8 balanced; later expanders leaned CD4+. Memory sampled before infection contained some responding clones, suggesting cross-reactive memory joined. Contracting clones localized mainly to CM and EM when CD4+ and mainly to EMRA when CD8+.

The CDR3 length is 16 residues. A word on this clonotype: Its specificity is unknown.

The source of this sequence is an adult woman who had mild COVID-19 (a few samples of this study predate the infection). Cell type and time point are not known. The rearrangement uses TRBV21-1 and TRBJ1-4. TRBV21-1 is flagged as a pseudogene. The specimen sequenced was PBMCs or a T cell subset sorted from them (not recorded which). In DNA, the CDR3 is TGTGCCAGCAGCAAAGCGACGGGAGCGGCTAATGAAAAACTGTTTTTT. Translation gives CASSKATGAANEKLFF.